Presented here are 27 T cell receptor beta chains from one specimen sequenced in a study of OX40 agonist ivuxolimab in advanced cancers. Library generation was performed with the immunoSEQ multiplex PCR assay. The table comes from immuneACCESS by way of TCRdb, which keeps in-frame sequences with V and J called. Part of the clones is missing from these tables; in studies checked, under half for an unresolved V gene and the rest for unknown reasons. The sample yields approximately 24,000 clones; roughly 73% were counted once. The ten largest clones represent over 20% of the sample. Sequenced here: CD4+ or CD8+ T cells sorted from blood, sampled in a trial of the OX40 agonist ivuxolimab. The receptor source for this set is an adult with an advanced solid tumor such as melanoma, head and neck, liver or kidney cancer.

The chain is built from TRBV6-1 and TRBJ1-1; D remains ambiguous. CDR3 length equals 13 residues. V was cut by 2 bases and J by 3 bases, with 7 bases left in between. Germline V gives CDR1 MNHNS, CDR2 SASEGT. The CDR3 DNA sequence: TGTGCCAGCAGTGAATTCGAGCACACTGAAGCTTTCTTT. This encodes CASSEFEHTEAFF.

CDR3 amino acids: CASIRRRDEQYF. Here the CDR3 DNA reads TGTGCCAGCATCCGAAGAAGGGACGAGCAGTACTTC. This chain joins TRBV28 and TRBJ2-7; D gene unclear. V lost 7 bases, J lost 5 bases, and 12 bases lay in between. The CDR3 is made up of 12 amino acids. Germline V gene lookup returns CDR1 MDHEN and CDR2 SYDVKM.

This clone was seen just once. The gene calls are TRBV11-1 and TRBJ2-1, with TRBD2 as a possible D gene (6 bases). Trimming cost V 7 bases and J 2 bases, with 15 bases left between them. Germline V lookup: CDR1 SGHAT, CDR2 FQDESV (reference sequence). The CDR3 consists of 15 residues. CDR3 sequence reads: CASTGAGKAYNEQFF. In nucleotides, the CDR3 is TGTGCCAGCACCGGGGCGGGAAAGGCCTACAATGAGCAGTTCTTC. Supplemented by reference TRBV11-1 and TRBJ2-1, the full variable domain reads EAEVAQSPRYKITEKSQAVAFWCDPISGHATLYWYRQILGQGPELLVQFQDESVVDDSQLPKDRFSAERLKGVDSTLKIQPAELGDSAMYLCASTGAGKAYNEQFFGPGTRLTVL.

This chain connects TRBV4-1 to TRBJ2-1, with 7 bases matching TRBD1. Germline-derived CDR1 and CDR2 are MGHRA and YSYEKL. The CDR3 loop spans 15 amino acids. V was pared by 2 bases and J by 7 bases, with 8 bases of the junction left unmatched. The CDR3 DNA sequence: TGCGCCAGCAGCCAATTGACAGGGCCTAGAAATGAGCAGTTCTTC. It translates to CASSQLTGPRNEQFF.

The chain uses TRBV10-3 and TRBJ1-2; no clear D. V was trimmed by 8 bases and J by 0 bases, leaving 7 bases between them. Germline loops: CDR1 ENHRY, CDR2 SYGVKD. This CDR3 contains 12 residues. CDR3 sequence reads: CAIQTTNYGYTF. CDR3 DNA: TGTGCCATCCAGACCACTAACTATGGCTACACCTTC.

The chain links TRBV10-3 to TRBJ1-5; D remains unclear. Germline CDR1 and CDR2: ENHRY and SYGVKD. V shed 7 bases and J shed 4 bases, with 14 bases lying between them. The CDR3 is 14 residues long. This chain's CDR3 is CAIKDEEGNQPQHF. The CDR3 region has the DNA TGTGCCATCAAAGACGAGGAGGGTAATCAGCCCCAGCATTTT.

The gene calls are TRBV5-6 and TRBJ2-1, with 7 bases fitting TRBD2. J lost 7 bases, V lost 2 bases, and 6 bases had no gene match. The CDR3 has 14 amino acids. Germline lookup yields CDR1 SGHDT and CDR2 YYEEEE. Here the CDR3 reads CASSFRAGANEQFF. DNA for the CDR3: TGTGCCAGCAGCTTCAGGGCGGGAGCGAATGAGCAGTTCTTC.

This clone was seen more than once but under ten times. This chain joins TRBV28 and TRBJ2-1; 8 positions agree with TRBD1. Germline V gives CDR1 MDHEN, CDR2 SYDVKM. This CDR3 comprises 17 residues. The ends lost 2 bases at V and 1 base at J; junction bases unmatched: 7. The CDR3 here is CASSLLLWDRSYNEQFF. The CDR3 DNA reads TGTGCCAGCAGTTTACTTCTCTGGGACAGGTCCTACAATGAGCAGTTCTTC.

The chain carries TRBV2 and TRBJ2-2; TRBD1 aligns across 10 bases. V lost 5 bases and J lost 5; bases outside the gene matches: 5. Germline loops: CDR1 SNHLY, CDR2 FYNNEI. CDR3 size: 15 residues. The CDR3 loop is CASSQDRGITGELFF. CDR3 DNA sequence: TGTGCCAGCAGTCAGGACAGGGGGATAACCGGGGAGCTGTTTTTT.

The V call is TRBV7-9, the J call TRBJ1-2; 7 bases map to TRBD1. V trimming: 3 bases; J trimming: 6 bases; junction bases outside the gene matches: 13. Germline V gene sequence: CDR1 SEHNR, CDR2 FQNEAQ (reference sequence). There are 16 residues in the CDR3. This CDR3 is CASSLENRGRLNGYTF. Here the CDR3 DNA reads TGTGCCAGCAGCTTGGAGAACAGGGGTCGCCTGAATGGCTACACCTTC.

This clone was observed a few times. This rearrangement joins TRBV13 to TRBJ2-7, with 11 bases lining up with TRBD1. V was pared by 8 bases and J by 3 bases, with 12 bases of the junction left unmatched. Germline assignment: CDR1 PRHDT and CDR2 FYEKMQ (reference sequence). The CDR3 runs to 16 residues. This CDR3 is CASAEAGTGGIYEQYF. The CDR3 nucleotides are TGTGCCAGCGCCGAGGCTGGGACAGGGGGGATCTACGAGCAGTACTTC.

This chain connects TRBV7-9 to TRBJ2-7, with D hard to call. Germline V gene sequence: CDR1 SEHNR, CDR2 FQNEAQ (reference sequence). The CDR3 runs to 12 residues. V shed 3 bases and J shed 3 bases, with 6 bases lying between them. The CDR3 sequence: CASSFGDYEQYF. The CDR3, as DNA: TGTGCCAGCAGCTTCGGCGACTACGAGCAGTACTTC. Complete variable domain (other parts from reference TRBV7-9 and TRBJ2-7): DTGVSQNPRHKITKRGQNVTFRCDPISEHNRLYWYRQTLGQGPEFLTYFQNEAQLEKSRLLSDRFSAERPKGSFSTLEIQRTEQGDSAMYLCASSFGDYEQYFGPGTRLTVT.

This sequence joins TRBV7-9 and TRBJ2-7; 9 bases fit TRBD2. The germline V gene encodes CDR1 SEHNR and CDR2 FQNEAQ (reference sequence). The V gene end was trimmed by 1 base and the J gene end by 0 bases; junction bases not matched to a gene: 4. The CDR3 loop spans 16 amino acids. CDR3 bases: TGTGCCAGCAGCTTAGTGGCGGGAGGGCCCTCCTACGAGCAGTACTTC. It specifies CASSLVAGGPSYEQYF.

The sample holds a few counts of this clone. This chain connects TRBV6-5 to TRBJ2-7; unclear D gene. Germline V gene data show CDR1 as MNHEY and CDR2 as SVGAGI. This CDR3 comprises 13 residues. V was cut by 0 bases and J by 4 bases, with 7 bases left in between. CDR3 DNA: TGTGCCAGCAGTTACTCGGACGGTTACGAGCAGTACTTC. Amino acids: CASSYSDGYEQYF.

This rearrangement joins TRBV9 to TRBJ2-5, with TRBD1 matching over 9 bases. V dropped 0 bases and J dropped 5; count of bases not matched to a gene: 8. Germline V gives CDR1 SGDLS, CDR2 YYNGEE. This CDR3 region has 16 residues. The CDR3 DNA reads TGTGCCAGCAGCGTAGAGGACAGGGGAGGAGGTGAGACCCAGTACTTC. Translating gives CASSVEDRGGGETQYF. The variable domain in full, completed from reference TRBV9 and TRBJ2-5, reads DSGVTQTPKHLITATGQRVTLRCSPRSGDLSVYWYQQSLDQGLQFLIQYYNGEERAKGNILERFSAQQFPDLHSELNLSSLELGDSALYFCASSVEDRGGGETQYFGPGTRLLVL.

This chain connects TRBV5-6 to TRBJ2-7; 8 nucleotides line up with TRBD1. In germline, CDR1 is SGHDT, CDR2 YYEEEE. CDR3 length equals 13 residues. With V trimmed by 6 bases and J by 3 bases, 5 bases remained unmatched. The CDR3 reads CASTDRVDYEQYF. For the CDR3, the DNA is TGTGCCAGCACGGACAGGGTCGACTACGAGCAGTACTTC. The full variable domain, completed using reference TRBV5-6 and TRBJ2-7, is DAGVTQSPTHLIKTRGQQVTLRCSPKSGHDTVSWYQQALGQGPQFIFQYYEEEERQRGNFPDRFSGHQFPNYSSELNVNALLLGDSALYLCASTDRVDYEQYFGPGTRLTVT.

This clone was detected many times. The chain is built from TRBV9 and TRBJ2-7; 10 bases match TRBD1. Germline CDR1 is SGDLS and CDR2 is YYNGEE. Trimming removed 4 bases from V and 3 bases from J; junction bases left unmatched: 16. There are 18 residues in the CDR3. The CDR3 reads CASSIDRLPGTGDYEQYF. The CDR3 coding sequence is TGTGCCAGCAGCATAGATAGATTACCCGGGACAGGGGACTACGAGCAGTACTTC. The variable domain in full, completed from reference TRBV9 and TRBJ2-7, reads DSGVTQTPKHLITATGQRVTLRCSPRSGDLSVYWYQQSLDQGLQFLIQYYNGEERAKGNILERFSAQQFPDLHSELNLSSLELGDSALYFCASSIDRLPGTGDYEQYFGPGTRLTVT.

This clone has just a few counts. The CDR3 DNA sequence: TGTGCCAGCGGTAATCAGCCCCAGCATTTT. Translated, it gives CASGNQPQHF. V gene TRBV6-5 combines with J gene TRBJ1-5; D not resolved. This CDR3 comprises 10 residues. The ends were cut back, 8 bases at V and 4 bases at J, with 3 bases in the middle. Germline V CDR1 and CDR2: MNHEY, SVGAGI.

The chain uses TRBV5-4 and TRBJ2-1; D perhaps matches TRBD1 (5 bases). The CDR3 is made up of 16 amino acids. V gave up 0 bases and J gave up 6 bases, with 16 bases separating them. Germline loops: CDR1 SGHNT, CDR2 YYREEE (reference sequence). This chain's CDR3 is CASSLAQGTPFNEQFF. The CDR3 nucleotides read TGTGCCAGCAGCTTGGCCCAGGGAACCCCCTTCAATGAGCAGTTCTTC. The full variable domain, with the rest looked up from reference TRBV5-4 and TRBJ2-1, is ETGVTQSPTHLIKTRGQQVTLRCSSQSGHNTVSWYQQALGQGPQFIFQYYREEENGRGNFPPRFSGLQFPNYSSELNVNALELDDSALYLCASSLAQGTPFNEQFFGPGTRLTVL.

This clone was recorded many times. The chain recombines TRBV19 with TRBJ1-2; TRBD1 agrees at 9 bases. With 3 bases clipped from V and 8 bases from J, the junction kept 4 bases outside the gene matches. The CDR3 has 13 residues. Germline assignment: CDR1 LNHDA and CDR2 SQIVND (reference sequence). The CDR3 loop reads CASSMDRGRGYTF. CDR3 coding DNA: TGTGCCAGTAGTATGGACAGGGGTAGAGGCTACACCTTC.

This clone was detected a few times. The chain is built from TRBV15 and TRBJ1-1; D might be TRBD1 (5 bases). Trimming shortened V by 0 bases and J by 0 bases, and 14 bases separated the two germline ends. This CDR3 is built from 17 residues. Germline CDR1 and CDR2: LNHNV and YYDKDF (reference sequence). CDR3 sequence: CATSRDSWEDMNTEAFF. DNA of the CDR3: TGTGCCACCAGCAGAGATTCATGGGAGGACATGAACACTGAAGCTTTCTTT. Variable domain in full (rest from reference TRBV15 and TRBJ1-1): DAMVIQNPRYQVTQFGKPVTLSCSQTLNHNVMYWYQQKSSQAPKLLFHYYDKDFNNEADTPDNFQSRRPNTSFCFLDIRSPGLGDTAMYLCATSRDSWEDMNTEAFFGQGTRLTVV.

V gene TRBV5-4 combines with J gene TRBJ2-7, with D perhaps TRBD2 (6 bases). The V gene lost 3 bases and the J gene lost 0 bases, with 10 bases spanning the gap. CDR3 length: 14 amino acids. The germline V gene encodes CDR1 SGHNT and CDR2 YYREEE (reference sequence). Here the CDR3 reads CASSSGLGSYEQYF. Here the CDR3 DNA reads TGTGCCAGCAGCTCGGGACTCGGCTCCTACGAGCAGTACTTC.

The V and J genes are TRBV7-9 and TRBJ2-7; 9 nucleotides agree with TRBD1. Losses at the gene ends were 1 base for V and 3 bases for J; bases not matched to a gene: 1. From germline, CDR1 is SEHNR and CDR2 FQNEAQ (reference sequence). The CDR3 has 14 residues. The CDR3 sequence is CASSLGDRDYEQYF. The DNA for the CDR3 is TGTGCCAGCAGCTTAGGGGACAGGGACTACGAGCAGTACTTC.

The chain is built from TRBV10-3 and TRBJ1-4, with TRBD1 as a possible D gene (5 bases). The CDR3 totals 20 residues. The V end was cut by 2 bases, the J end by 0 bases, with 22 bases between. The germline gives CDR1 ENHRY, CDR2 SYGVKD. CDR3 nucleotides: TGTGCCATCAGTGAGGGGTTAAAATGGGACGGACCGGCAACTAATGAAAAACTGTTTTTT. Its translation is CAISEGLKWDGPATNEKLFF.

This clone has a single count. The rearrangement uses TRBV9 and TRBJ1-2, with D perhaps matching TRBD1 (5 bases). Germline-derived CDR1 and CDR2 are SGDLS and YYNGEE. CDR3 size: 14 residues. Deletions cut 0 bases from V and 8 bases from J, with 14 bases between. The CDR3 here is CASSVAGGESGYTF. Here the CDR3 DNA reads TGTGCCAGCAGCGTAGCGGGGGGGGAGAGCGGCTACACCTTC.

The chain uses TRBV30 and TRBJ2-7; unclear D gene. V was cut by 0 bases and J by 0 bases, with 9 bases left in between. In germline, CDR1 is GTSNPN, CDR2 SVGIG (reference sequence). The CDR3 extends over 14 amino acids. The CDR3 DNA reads TGTGCCTGGAGTGTATTGGAGAGCTCCTACGAGCAGTACTTC. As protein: CAWSVLESSYEQYF.

The chain's CDR3 is CASSLGQGLEKLFF. The DNA of the CDR3 is TGTGCCAGCAGCTTGGGCCAGGGTTTGGAAAAACTGTTTTTT. The chain carries TRBV5-5 and TRBJ1-4; D perhaps matches TRBD1 (5 bases). Per germline, CDR1 SGHKS and CDR2 YYEKEE (reference sequence). The CDR3 covers 14 residues. The V and J ends lost 0 bases and 8 bases respectively, with 11 bases between them. The full variable domain, rest sourced from reference TRBV5-5 and TRBJ1-4, is DAGVTQSPTHLIKTRGQQVTLRCSPISGHKSVSWYQQVLGQGPQFIFQYYEKEERGRGNFPDRFSARQFPNYSSELNVNALLLGDSALYLCASSLGQGLEKLFFGSGTQLSVL.